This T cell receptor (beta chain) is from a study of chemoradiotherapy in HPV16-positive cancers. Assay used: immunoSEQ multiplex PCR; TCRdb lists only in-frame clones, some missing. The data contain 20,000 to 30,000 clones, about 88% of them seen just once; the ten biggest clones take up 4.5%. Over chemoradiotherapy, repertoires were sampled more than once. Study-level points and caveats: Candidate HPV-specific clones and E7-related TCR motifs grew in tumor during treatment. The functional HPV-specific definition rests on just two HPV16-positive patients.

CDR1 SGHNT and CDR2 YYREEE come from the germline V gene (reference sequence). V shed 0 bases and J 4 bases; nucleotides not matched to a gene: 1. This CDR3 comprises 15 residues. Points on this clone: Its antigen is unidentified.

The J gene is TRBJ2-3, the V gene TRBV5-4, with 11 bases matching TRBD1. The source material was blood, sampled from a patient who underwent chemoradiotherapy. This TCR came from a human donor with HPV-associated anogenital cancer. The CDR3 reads CASSLGGQGADTQYF. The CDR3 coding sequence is TGTGCCAGCAGCTTGGGGGGACAGGGGGCAGATACGCAGTATTTT.